Described below is a single TCR beta chain sequence and its context. This specimen belongs to a study of blood T cell repertoires in COVID-19. Looking at the study overall: PBMCs, B-cell-depleted T cells, or T cells were the source of the cDNA or gDNA that made up the material.

Germline values: CDR1 SGDLS, CDR2 YYNGEE. Trimming removed 0 bases at V and 7 bases at J, with 13 bases between. This CDR3 spans 15 amino acids. In the original processing: Amplified reference gene primers provided the basis for estimating nucleated cell counts. Generated by immunoSEQ multiplex PCR, the TCRdb table keeps only in-frame clones and is missing some. The V and J calls and clone size are taken from that table; D and trimming were inferred from the DNA. Of under 250,000 clones in the sample, around 84% were seen once. The rearrangement links TRBV9 to TRBJ2-2; the D gene is possibly TRBD1 (6 bases). The origin of this receptor is a man aged 45-65 years with COVID-19, enrolled during active disease. Sequencing was carried out using peripheral blood. The CDR3: CASSVAAGADGELFF. In DNA, the CDR3 is TGTGCCAGCAGCGTAGCGGCAGGGGCAGACGGGGAGCTGTTTTTT.